This TCR beta chain was identified during a study of cytomegalovirus exposure and HLA in healthy donors. Comments on this clone: The junction and the germline gene differ at one end; a read error may be behind it.

The PCR ran on 60 Vbeta and 13 Jbeta primers. Sequenced by immunoSEQ multiplex PCR; TCRdb stores in-frame clones only, minus some. The sample holds about 120,000 clones, around 74% seen once. The sequencing sample was made of PBMCs. This clonotype was sampled from a man aged 60 to 75 in good health and CMV-seropositive.

The CDR3 loop reads CASTLSSGGLGEQYF. The CDR3 DNA reads TGTGCCAGCACTTTATCTAGCGGGGGACTGGGGGAGCAGTACTTC. The chain is built from TRBV27 and TRBJ2-5; 10 positions match TRBD2. Germline V gene sequence: CDR1 MNHEY, CDR2 SMNVEV (reference sequence). The CDR3 is 15 amino acids.